Shown below are 22 T cell receptor beta chains from a single sample sequenced in a study of blood T cell repertoires in COVID-19. This table comes from immunoSEQ multiplex PCR, and its TCRdb copy is limited to in-frame clones, with some not included. This table has 84,000 or so clones, around four fifths appearing once. The sample was peripheral blood. The receptors stem from a woman in her 70s with active or convalescent COVID-19.

The chain uses TRBV27 and TRBJ2-7; 7 bases agree with TRBD2. The CDR3 is 14 amino acids. Losses at the gene ends were 5 bases for V and 2 bases for J; bases not matched to a gene: 6. CDR1 MNHEY and CDR2 SMNVEV come from the germline V gene (reference sequence). Here the CDR3 DNA reads TGTGCCAGCAGTCTTAGCGGGCTGCCCTACGAGCAGTACTTC. Its protein is CASSLSGLPYEQYF.

As DNA, the CDR3 is TGCGCCAGCAGCCATTATCAGGGGAACTATGGCTACACCTTC. This codes for CASSHYQGNYGYTF. This sequence joins TRBV4-3 and TRBJ1-2, with TRBD1 as a possible D gene (6 bases). V lost 3 bases and J 2 bases, leaving 10 bases between the germline ends. The CDR3 sequence is 14 residues long. Germline assignment: CDR1 LGHNA and CDR2 YSLEER.

CDR3 region: CASSLGRLGYNEQFF. For the CDR3, the DNA is TGCGCCAGCAGCTTGGGAAGGCTAGGCTACAATGAGCAGTTCTTC. V gene TRBV5-1 combines with J gene TRBJ2-1; no reliable D call. This CDR3 has 15 amino acids. The V gene lost 0 bases and the J gene lost 3 bases, with 10 bases spanning the gap. CDR1 is SGHRS and CDR2 is YFSETQ in the germline V gene.

V and J are TRBV6-2 or TRBV6-3 and TRBJ1-5; D remains ambiguous. Trimming stripped 4 bases from V and 0 bases from J, with 4 bases between. The CDR3 covers 13 residues. CDR1 is MNHEY, CDR2 SVGEGT, per germline. The CDR3 sequence is CASSLDSNQPQHF. DNA of the CDR3: TGTGCCAGCAGTTTAGATAGCAATCAGCCCCAGCATTTT.

This clone has only a few counts. This chain links TRBV5-4 with TRBJ1-6, with TRBD1 identical over 12 bases. CDR1 and CDR2 from the germline V gene are SGHNT and YYREEE (reference sequence). V was clipped by 4 bases and J by 10 bases; unmatched bases: 12. The CDR3 contains 17 residues. CDR3 bases: TGTGCCAGCAGCCCACCGCCGGGGACAGGGGGCCTCTCACCCCTCCACTTT. Translated, it gives CASSPPPGTGGLSPLHF. Full variable domain (outside the CDR3, taken from reference TRBV5-4 and TRBJ1-6): ETGVTQSPTHLIKTRGQQVTLRCSSQSGHNTVSWYQQALGQGPQFIFQYYREEENGRGNFPPRFSGLQFPNYSSELNVNALELDDSALYLCASSPPPGTGGLSPLHFGNGTRLTVT.

This rearrangement joins TRBV7-2 to TRBJ1-2, with D perhaps matching TRBD1 (5 bases). The germline CDR1 and CDR2 sequences are SGHTA and FQGNSA. The ends were cut back, 4 bases at V and 7 bases at J, with 19 bases in the middle. This CDR3 is built from 15 residues. CDR3 sequence: CASSSSPREGFGYTF. The CDR3 DNA reads as TGTGCCAGCAGCTCCAGTCCCAGGGAAGGATTTGGCTACACCTTC.

V and J are TRBV5-4 and TRBJ1-3, with 7 bases aligning to TRBD1. The CDR3 extends over 14 amino acids. Germline lookup yields CDR1 SGHNT and CDR2 YYREEE (reference sequence). The V and J ends lost 5 bases and 3 bases, in that order; junction bases with no gene match: 5. Here the CDR3 DNA reads TGTGCCAGCAGACCTGGGACAGTTGGAAACACCATATATTTT. It codes for CASRPGTVGNTIYF. Looking up the rest from reference TRBV5-4 and TRBJ1-3 gives the full variable domain: ETGVTQSPTHLIKTRGQQVTLRCSSQSGHNTVSWYQQALGQGPQFIFQYYREEENGRGNFPPRFSGLQFPNYSSELNVNALELDDSALYLCASRPGTVGNTIYFGEGSWLTVV.

V and J are TRBV7-9 and TRBJ2-5; D gene ambiguous. The V end lost 1 base, the J end lost 5 bases, and 11 bases lay between the germline ends. Per the germline V gene, CDR1 is SEHNR and CDR2 is FQNEAQ (reference sequence). This CDR3 spans 14 amino acids. The CDR3 region is CASSLVQSGETQYF. CDR3 coding DNA: TGTGCCAGCAGCTTAGTCCAGTCCGGGGAGACCCAGTACTTC.

In this sample, this clone turned up once. CDR3 residues: CSVVRTGNTEAFF. The CDR3 nucleotides are TGCAGCGTTGTACGAACAGGGAACACTGAAGCTTTCTTT. V and J are TRBV29-1 and TRBJ1-1, with a tentative D call TRBD1 (5 bases). This CDR3 contains 13 residues. Germline V gives CDR1 SQVTM, CDR2 ANQGSEA. The germline V and J ends were trimmed by 4 bases and 1 base, with 10 bases remaining between them.

This sequence joins TRBV7-6 and TRBJ2-7, with D tentatively TRBD2 (5 bases). Germline V CDR1 and CDR2: SGHVS, FNYEAQ. Trimming removed 5 bases from V and 0 bases from J, with 14 bases in between. The CDR3 is made up of 15 amino acids. The CDR3 protein is CASSQLFGSSYEQYF. CDR3 nucleotide sequence: TGTGCCAGCAGCCAGTTATTTGGGAGCTCCTACGAGCAGTACTTC. Based on the CDR3 plus reference TRBV7-6 and TRBJ2-7, the full variable domain is GAGVSQSPRYKVTKRGQDVALRCDPISGHVSLYWYRQALGQGPEFLTYFNYEAQQDKSGLPNDRFSAERPEGSISTLTIQRTEQRDSAMYRCASSQLFGSSYEQYFGPGTRLTVT.

The chain links TRBV19 to TRBJ1-5; D is undetermined. The germline gives CDR1 LNHDA, CDR2 SQIVND (reference sequence). Trimming removed 1 base at V and 7 bases at J, with 14 bases between. This CDR3 has 15 residues. CDR3 sequence (DNA): TGTGCCAGTAGTATAGCACCGGCAGGTTCCCAGCCCCAGCATTTT. Protein sequence: CASSIAPAGSQPQHF. The complete variable domain, with remaining parts taken from reference TRBV19 and TRBJ1-5, reads DGGITQSPKYLFRKEGQNVTLSCEQNLNHDAMYWYRQDPGQGLRLIYYSQIVNDFQKGDIAEGYSVSREKKESFPLTVTSAQKNPTAFYLCASSIAPAGSQPQHFGDGTRLSIL.

The V and J genes are TRBV7-2 and TRBJ2-3; 9 nucleotides line up with TRBD2. J was trimmed by 5 bases and V by 1 base; bases with no gene match: 4. The CDR3 contains 15 residues. Germline V gene lookup returns CDR1 SGHTA and CDR2 FQGNSA. In DNA, the CDR3 is TGTGCCAGCAGCTTAGGCGGGGGGGCAGAAGATACGCAGTATTTT. Protein sequence: CASSLGGGAEDTQYF.

This sequence joins TRBV18 and TRBJ1-1; 8 bases fit TRBD1. The J segment lost 6 bases and the V segment lost 1 base, leaving 10 bases of the junction unmatched. Germline assignment: CDR1 KGHSH and CDR2 LQKENI. The CDR3 has 16 amino acids. This chain's CDR3 is CASSPQSFGQGSEAFF. CDR3 coding DNA: TGTGCCAGCTCACCACAAAGCTTCGGACAGGGTTCTGAAGCTTTCTTT.

This sequence joins TRBV5-4 and TRBJ1-2; TRBD1 aligns across 12 bases. This CDR3 has 14 residues. Germline CDR1 is SGHNT and CDR2 is YYREEE (reference sequence). V shed 3 bases, J shed 6 bases, and the junction held 3 bases outside the gene matches. This chain's CDR3 is CASSSGQGADGYTF. In nucleotides, the CDR3 is TGTGCCAGCAGCTCGGGACAGGGGGCGGATGGCTACACCTTC.

The chain uses TRBV5-1 and TRBJ1-3; D unclear. The CDR3 runs to 16 residues. From germline, CDR1 is SGHRS and CDR2 YFSETQ. V shed 0 bases and J shed 3 bases, with 13 bases lying between them. The CDR3, as DNA: TGCGCCAGCAGCTTGGCCGGGCGGGGAGTTGGAAACACCATATATTTT. Translation: CASSLAGRGVGNTIYF.

This rearrangement joins TRBV6-2 or TRBV6-3 to TRBJ1-5; 8 bases agree with TRBD1. The CDR3 runs to 15 residues. Germline lookup yields CDR1 MNHEY and CDR2 SVGEGT. The V and J ends lost 6 bases and 0 bases, in that order; junction bases with no gene match: 4. The CDR3 DNA reads TGTGCCAGCAGCCCGACAGGGGTTAGCAATCAGCCCCAGCATTTT. This sequence encodes CASSPTGVSNQPQHF.

The chain joins TRBV29-1 to TRBJ1-1; 9 bases are a match to TRBD1. The CDR3 runs 13 residues. Germline V gives CDR1 SQVTM, CDR2 ANQGSEA. V trimming: 7 bases; J trimming: 1 base; junction bases outside the gene matches: 4. The CDR3 here is CSGGQGQNTEAFF. In DNA form, the CDR3 reads TGCAGCGGGGGACAGGGCCAGAACACTGAAGCTTTCTTT.

The chain uses TRBV24-1 and TRBJ2-1; 7 bases line up with TRBD1. V shed 4 bases and J 5 bases; nucleotides not matched to a gene: 10. The germline CDR1 and CDR2 sequences are KGHDR and SFDVKD. The CDR3 is made up of 16 amino acids. The CDR3 DNA reads TGTGCCACCAGTGACACCCGGGACAGAGTAAACAATGAGCAGTTCTTC. As protein: CATSDTRDRVNNEQFF.

The V and J genes are TRBV2 and TRBJ1-2; D is perhaps TRBD1 (5 bases). CDR3 size: 15 residues. Trimming cost V 6 bases and J 4 bases, with 18 bases left between them. Germline lookup yields CDR1 SNHLY and CDR2 FYNNEI. CDR3 sequence (DNA): TGTGCCAGCAGGTACGCCATCGAGCAGGGCTATGGCTACACCTTC. Protein product: CASRYAIEQGYGYTF.

V and J are TRBV4-1 and TRBJ2-7; maybe TRBD1 (6 bases). CDR1 is MGHRA, CDR2 YSYEKL, per germline. V dropped 2 bases and J dropped 3 bases, with 14 bases sitting between them. The CDR3 is 15 amino acids. The CDR3 coding sequence is TGCGCCAGCAGCCAAACCCCGGGACAAATCTACGAGCAGTACTTC. This gives the protein CASSQTPGQIYEQYF.

The chain uses TRBV5-1 and TRBJ1-3, with 8 bases aligning to TRBD1. V was pared by 0 bases and J by 4 bases, with 18 bases of the junction left unmatched. The CDR3 is 20 residues long. From germline, CDR1 is SGHRS and CDR2 YFSETQ. As DNA, the CDR3 is TGCGCCAGCAGCTTGGACGGACAGGGAATGCCTTTACTTTGGGGAAACACCATATATTTT. Encoded protein: CASSLDGQGMPLLWGNTIYF.

This chain joins TRBV5-5 and TRBJ2-7; TRBD2 is a possible D gene (6 bases). This CDR3 is 15 amino acids long. The V gene lost 0 bases and the J gene lost 0 bases, with 10 bases spanning the gap. In germline, CDR1 is SGHKS, CDR2 YYEKEE (reference sequence). CDR3 in amino acids: CASSLEGSGSYEQYF. The CDR3 DNA follows: TGTGCCAGCAGCTTGGAGGGTAGCGGCTCCTACGAGCAGTACTTC.